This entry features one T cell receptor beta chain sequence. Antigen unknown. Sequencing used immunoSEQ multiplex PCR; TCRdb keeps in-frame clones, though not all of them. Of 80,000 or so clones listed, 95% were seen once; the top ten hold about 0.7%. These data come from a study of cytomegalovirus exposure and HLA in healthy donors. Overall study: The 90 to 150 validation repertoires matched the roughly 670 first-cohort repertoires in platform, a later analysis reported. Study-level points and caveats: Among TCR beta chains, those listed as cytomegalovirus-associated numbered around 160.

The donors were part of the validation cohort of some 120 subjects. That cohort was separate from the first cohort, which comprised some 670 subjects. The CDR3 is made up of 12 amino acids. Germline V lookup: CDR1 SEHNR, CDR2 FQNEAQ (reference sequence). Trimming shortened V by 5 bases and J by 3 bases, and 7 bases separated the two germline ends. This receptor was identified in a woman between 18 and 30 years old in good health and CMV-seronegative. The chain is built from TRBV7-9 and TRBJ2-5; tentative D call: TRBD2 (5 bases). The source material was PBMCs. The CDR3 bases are TGTGCCAGCAGCCGGACTGAAGAGACCCAGTACTTC. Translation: CASSRTEETQYF.